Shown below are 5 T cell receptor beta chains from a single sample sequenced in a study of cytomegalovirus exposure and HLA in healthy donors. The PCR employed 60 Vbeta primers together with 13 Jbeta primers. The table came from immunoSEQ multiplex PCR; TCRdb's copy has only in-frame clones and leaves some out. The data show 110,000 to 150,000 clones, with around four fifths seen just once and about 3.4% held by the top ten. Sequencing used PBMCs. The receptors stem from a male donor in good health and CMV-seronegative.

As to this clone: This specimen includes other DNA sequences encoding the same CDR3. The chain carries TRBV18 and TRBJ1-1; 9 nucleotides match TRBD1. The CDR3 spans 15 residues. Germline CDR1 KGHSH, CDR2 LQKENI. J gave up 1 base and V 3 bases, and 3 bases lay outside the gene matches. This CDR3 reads CASSPRTGENTEAFF. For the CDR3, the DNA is TGTGCCAGCTCACCTCGGACAGGGGAGAACACTGAAGCTTTCTTT.

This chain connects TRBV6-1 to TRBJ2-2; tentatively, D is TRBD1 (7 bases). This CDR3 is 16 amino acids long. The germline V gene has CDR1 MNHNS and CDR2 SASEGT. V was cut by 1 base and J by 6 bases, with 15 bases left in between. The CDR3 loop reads CASSEGGTVNPGELFF. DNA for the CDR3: TGTGCCAGCAGTGAAGGCGGGACAGTTAATCCCGGGGAGCTGTTTTTT.

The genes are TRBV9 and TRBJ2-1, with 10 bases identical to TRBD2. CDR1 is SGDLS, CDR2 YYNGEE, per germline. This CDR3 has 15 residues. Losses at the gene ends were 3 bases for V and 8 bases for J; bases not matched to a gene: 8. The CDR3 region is CASSASSGSMDEQFF. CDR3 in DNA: TGTGCCAGCAGCGCCTCTAGCGGGAGTATGGATGAGCAGTTCTTC.

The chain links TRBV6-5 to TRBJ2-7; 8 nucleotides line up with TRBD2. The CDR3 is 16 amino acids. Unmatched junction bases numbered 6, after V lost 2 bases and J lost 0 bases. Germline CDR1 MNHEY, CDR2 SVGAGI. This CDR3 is CASSYRGGVSSYEQYF. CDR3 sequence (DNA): TGTGCCAGCAGTTACCGGGGGGGGGTGAGCTCCTACGAGCAGTACTTC.

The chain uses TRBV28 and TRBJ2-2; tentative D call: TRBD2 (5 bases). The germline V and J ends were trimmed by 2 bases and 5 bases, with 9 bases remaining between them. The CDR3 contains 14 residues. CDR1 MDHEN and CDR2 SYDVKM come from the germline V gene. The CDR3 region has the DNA TGTGCCAGCAGTTTACGGGGAAGGACCGGGGAGCTGTTTTTT. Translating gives CASSLRGRTGELFF.